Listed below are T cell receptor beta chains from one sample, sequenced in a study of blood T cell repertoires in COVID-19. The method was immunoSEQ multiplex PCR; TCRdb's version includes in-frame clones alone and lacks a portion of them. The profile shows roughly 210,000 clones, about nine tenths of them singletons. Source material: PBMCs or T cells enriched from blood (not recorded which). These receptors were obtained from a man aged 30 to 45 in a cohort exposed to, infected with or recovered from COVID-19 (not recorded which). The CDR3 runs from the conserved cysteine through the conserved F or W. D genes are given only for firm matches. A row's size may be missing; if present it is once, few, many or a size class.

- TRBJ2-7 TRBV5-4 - TGTGCCAGCAGCTCCGGGACATCTGTCTACGAGCAGTACTTC CASSSGTSVYEQYF
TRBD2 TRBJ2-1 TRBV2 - TGTGCCAGCAGTGTAGGACTAGCGGAATCCTTCTTC CASSVGLAESFF
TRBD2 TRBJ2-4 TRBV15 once TGTGCCACCAGCGCCCGGGGGGACTCGAACATTCAGTACTTC CATSARGDSNIQYF
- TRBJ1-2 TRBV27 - TGTGCCAGCAGTTATGATCCCACAAGTCCCTATGGCTACACCTTC CASSYDPTSPYGYTF
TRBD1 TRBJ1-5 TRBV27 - TGTGCCAGCAGTCCCGGGACAGGTGGGCATCAGCCCCAGCATTTT CASSPGTGGHQPQHF
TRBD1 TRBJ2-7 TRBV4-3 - TGCGCCAGCTATCATCGACAGGGTTGGCAGTACTTC CASYHRQGWQYF
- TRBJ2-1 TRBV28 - TGTGCCAGCAATGTCTATCAAGAAACCCACAATGAGCAGTTCTTC CASNVYQETHNEQFF
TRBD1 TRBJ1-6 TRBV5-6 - TGTGCCAGCAGCTTACCGGGACAGGGAAATTCACCCCTCCACTTT CASSLPGQGNSPLHF
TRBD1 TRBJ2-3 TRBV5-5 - TGTGCCAGCAGCTTGGAGCTCGTAGCGCAGGGGGCTACAGATACGCAGTATTTT CASSLELVAQGATDTQYF
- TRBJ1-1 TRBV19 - TGTGCCAGTAGCCGCGGGGGTGGGACCATGAACACTGAAGCTTTCTTT CASSRGGGTMNTEAFF
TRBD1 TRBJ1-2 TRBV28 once TGTGCCAGCAGTTACGGACAGGGGTTAGGGGGCTACACCTTC CASSYGQGLGGYTF
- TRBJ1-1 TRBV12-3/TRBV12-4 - TGTGCCAGCAAGGATTGGGAGCTGGGTGAAGCTTTCTTT CASKDWELGEAFF
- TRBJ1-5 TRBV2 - TGTGCCAGCAGTGACCCTACTCGGAATCAGCCCCAGCATTTT CASSDPTRNQPQHF
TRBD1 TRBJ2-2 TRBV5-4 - TGTGCCAGCAGGAGGGGGGGACAGGGGGCGCAAACCGGGGAGCTGTTTTTT CASRRGGQGAQTGELFF
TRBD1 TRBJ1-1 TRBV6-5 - TGTGCCAGCAGAGACAGGGATCGGAGACCTGAAGCTTTCTTT CASRDRDRRPEAFF
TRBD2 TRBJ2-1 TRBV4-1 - TGCGCCAGCAGCCAAGCGGGGACTAGCGGGAGATCTGCCTACAATGAGCAGTTCTTC CASSQAGTSGRSAYNEQFF
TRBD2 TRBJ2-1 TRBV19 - TGTGCCAGTAGTGGGAGGACTAGCGGGAGGGCCCTCAAGAATGAGCAGTTCTTC CASSGRTSGRALKNEQFF
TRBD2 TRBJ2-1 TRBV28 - TGTGCCAGCAGTAGTCGTAGCGGGAGCTCCTACAATGAGCAGTTCTTC CASSSRSGSSYNEQFF
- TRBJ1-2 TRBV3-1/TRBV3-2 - TGTGCCAGCAGCCATAACTTCAATTATGGCTACACCTTC CASSHNFNYGYTF
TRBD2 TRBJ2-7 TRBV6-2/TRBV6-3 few TGTGCCAGCAGTTACGGGCCCTTAGCGGGACGGAGGGACGAGCAGTACTTC CASSYGPLAGRRDEQYF
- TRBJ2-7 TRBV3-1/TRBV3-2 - TGTGCCAGCAGCCAACTGACTGGCGGCGAGCAGTACTTC CASSQLTGGEQYF
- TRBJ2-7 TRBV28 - TGTGCCAGCATTGGTGCCTCCTCGTCGGGGAGGTTTTACGAGCAGTACTTC CASIGASSSGRFYEQYF
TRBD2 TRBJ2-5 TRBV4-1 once TGCGCCAGCAGCCATAAGGCGGGAGTGGGTCCAGAGACCCAGTACTTC CASSHKAGVGPETQYF
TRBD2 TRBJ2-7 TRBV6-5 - TGTGCCAGCAGTAAGGGACTAGCGGGAAGCGAGCAGTACTTC CASSKGLAGSEQYF
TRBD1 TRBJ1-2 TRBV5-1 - TGCGCCAGCAGCCCCGGACAGGGCAGGAGAGATGGCTACACCTTC CASSPGQGRRDGYTF
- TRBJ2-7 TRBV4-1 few TGCGCCAGCAGCCTCTTCCGGGACTCTTCCTACGAGCAGTACTTC CASSLFRDSSYEQYF
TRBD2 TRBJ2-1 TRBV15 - TGTGCCACCAGCAGAGATAGGGGACTAGCGGGGGGATCCTACAATGAGCAGTTCTTC CATSRDRGLAGGSYNEQFF
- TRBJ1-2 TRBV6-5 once TGTGCCAGCAGTTACTCAGACAGCAATGGCTACACCTTC CASSYSDSNGYTF
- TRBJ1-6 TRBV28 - TGTGCCAGCAGTTTGCGACAGTACAATTCACCCCTCCACTTT CASSLRQYNSPLHF
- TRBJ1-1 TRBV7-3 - TGTGCCAGCAGCTTTGCAGAAAACACTGAAGCTTTCTTT CASSFAENTEAFF
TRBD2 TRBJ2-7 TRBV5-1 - TGCGCCAGCAGTCACTCGCCCGGGACTAGTGACTCCGAGCAGTACTTC CASSHSPGTSDSEQYF
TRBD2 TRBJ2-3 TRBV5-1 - TGCGCCAGCGGAGCGGGAGGGCCAGGAGATACGCAGTATTTT CASGAGGPGDTQYF
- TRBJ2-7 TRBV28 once TGTGCCAGCAGTTTATTAGAAGGCCGACAAGAGCAGTACTTC CASSLLEGRQEQYF
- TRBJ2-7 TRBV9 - TGTGCCAGCAGCGTAGGGGAACCAGGGTACGAGCAGTACTTC CASSVGEPGYEQYF
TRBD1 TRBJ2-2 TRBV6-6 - TGTGCCAGCAGTCTCCGTATAGGACAGGGACACACCGGGGAGCTGTTTTTT CASSLRIGQGHTGELFF
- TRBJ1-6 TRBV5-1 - TGCGCCAGCAGCGCGACACAGGTTAATTCACCCCTCCACTTT CASSATQVNSPLHF
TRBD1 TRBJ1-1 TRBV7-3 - TGTGCCAGCAGCCCGACAGGGACCGTGAGCACTGAAGCTTTCTTT CASSPTGTVSTEAFF
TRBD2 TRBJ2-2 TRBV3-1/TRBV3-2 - TGTGCCAGCAGCCGCAGGGGGACTAGCGGGAGGGGTAGGGCCACCGGGGAGCTGTTTTTT CASSRRGTSGRGRATGELFF